The 20 T cell receptor beta chains in this list originate from one sample, sequenced in a study of cytotoxic CD8 clonotypes in ibrutinib-treated CLL. This table comes from immunoSEQ multiplex PCR, and its TCRdb copy is limited to in-frame clones, with some not included. The profile shows tens of thousands of clones, approximately 69% of them singletons. The source was PBMCs, collected after 12 months of ibrutinib treatment. The source is a human donor with chronic lymphocytic leukemia.

The chain employs TRBV7-2 and TRBJ1-5; D unclear. V shed 5 bases and J shed 4 bases, with 9 bases lying between them. The CDR3 runs 13 residues. Per germline, CDR1 SGHTA and CDR2 FQGNSA. The CDR3 region has the DNA TGTGCCAGCAGCCTCATTATAAATCAGCCCCAGCATTTT. Its protein product is CASSLIINQPQHF. Combining the CDR3 with reference TRBV7-2 and TRBJ1-5 gives the whole variable domain GAGVSQSPSNKVTEKGKDVELRCDPISGHTALYWYRQSLGQGLEFLIYFQGNSAPDKSGLPSDRFSAERTGGSVSTLTIQRTQQEDSAVYLCASSLIINQPQHFGDGTRLSIL.

The chain recombines TRBV6-5 with TRBJ1-6; 8 bases match TRBD1. In germline, CDR1 is MNHEY, CDR2 SVGAGI. Germline trimming cut 6 bases from V and 3 bases from J; bases unmatched to any gene: 1. The CDR3 has 14 residues. Written as DNA, the CDR3 is TGTGCCAGCAGAACAGGGGGCTATAATTCACCCCTCCACTTT. It encodes CASRTGGYNSPLHF.

V and J are TRBV6-6 and TRBJ1-6; D ambiguous. The V end was cut by 5 bases, the J end by 14 bases, with 13 bases between. Looked up from germline, CDR1 is MNHNY and CDR2 is SVGAGI (reference sequence). The CDR3 length is 12 residues. CDR3 nucleotides: TGTGCCAGCAGTCAAGGTTTGTCGACCCTCCACTTT. Translation gives CASSQGLSTLHF.

This chain uses TRBV6-1 with TRBJ1-1; the match to TRBD1 covers 8 bases. The J segment lost 0 bases and the V segment lost 4 bases, leaving 4 bases of the junction unmatched. The CDR3 spans 15 residues. Germline V gene data show CDR1 as MNHNS and CDR2 as SASEGT. In nucleotides, the CDR3 is TGTGCCAGCAGTGGTCGACAGGGGATGAACACTGAAGCTTTCTTT. Translating it yields CASSGRQGMNTEAFF.

This clone has a single count. The chain links TRBV7-8 to TRBJ2-1; TRBD1 is a possible D gene (6 bases). The CDR3 has 15 amino acids. V dropped 5 bases and J dropped 7 bases, with 18 bases sitting between them. Germline CDR1 SGHVS, CDR2 FQNEAQ. CDR3 bases: TGTGCCAGCAGCCAGACTGGACAGCCGGGGAATGAGCAGTTCTTC. Protein product: CASSQTGQPGNEQFF.

This clone appeared a few times. The chain links TRBV11-1 to TRBJ1-1, with D maybe TRBD1 (5 bases). CDR3 size: 15 residues. Deletions cut 3 bases from V and 1 base from J, with 12 bases between. Germline V gene sequence: CDR1 SGHAT, CDR2 FQDESV (reference sequence). CDR3 residues: CASSFNTGTNTEAFF. The CDR3, as DNA: TGTGCCAGCAGCTTTAATACAGGAACGAACACTGAAGCTTTCTTT.

The rearrangement links TRBV29-1 to TRBJ1-3; D call uncertain. CDR1 and CDR2 from the germline V gene are SQVTM and ANQGSEA. This CDR3 region has 11 residues. Deletions cut 7 bases from V and 0 bases from J, with 4 bases between. The CDR3 DNA reads as TGCAGCGGAGCCTCTGGAAACACCATATATTTT. Translated: CSGASGNTIYF.

This chain links TRBV6-6 with TRBJ2-5; D uncertain. The CDR3 contains 13 residues. V was clipped by 6 bases and J by 7 bases, with 15 bases between them. Per the germline V gene, CDR1 is MNHNY and CDR2 is SVGAGI (reference sequence). The CDR3 loop is CASSPLDRGTQYF. Written as DNA, the CDR3 is TGTGCCAGCAGCCCCCTCGACCGAGGGACCCAGTACTTC.

The chain recombines TRBV9 with TRBJ2-2, with D possibly matching TRBD2 (6 bases). The V end was cut by 4 bases, the J end by 0 bases, with 13 bases between. Germline values: CDR1 SGDLS, CDR2 YYNGEE. This CDR3 region has 16 residues. CDR3 bases: TGTGCCAGCAGCTCCCATAGCGGACCGAACACCGGGGAGCTGTTTTTT. Amino acid sequence: CASSSHSGPNTGELFF.

Here the CDR3 reads CASSKGRLTSGRDSYEQYF. In nucleotides, the CDR3 is TGTGCCAGTAGCAAGGGGCGACTGACTAGCGGGAGAGATTCCTACGAGCAGTACTTC. The chain combines TRBV19 with TRBJ2-7; 12 positions match TRBD2. CDR3 size: 19 residues. The J segment lost 1 base and the V segment lost 6 bases, leaving 16 bases of the junction unmatched. The germline V gene has CDR1 LNHDA and CDR2 SQIVND (reference sequence).

The chain uses TRBV11-2 and TRBJ2-7; TRBD1 aligns across 8 bases. V lost 8 bases to trimming and J lost 2 bases; unmatched junction nucleotides: 11. The CDR3 has 15 residues. The germline gives CDR1 SGHAT, CDR2 FQNNGV. CDR3 residues: CASGSFVTGAYEQYF. Written as DNA, the CDR3 is TGTGCCAGCGGATCCTTCGTGACAGGGGCCTACGAGCAGTACTTC.

The count of this clone is one. The genes are TRBV27 and TRBJ2-7, with a weak D call TRBD1 (6 bases). V was cut by 4 bases and J by 1 base, with 11 bases left in between. Germline loops: CDR1 MNHEY, CDR2 SMNVEV (reference sequence). The CDR3 is made up of 14 amino acids. CDR3 residues: CASSSYRESYEQYF. CDR3 DNA: TGTGCCAGCAGTTCATACAGGGAGTCCTACGAGCAGTACTTC.

This chain uses TRBV7-9 with TRBJ2-3; TRBD2 aligns across 11 bases. This CDR3 spans 18 amino acids. The V gene end was trimmed by 3 bases and the J gene end by 2 bases; junction bases not matched to a gene: 10. CDR1 and CDR2 from the germline V gene are SEHNR and FQNEAQ (reference sequence). The DNA for the CDR3 is TGTGCCAGCAGCTTTGTCGGGCGACTAGCGGGGTCCACAGATACGCAGTATTTT. It is translated as CASSFVGRLAGSTDTQYF.

The rearrangement links TRBV11-2 to TRBJ1-1; D not certain. V was shortened by 3 bases and J by 0 bases, with 11 bases between the two germline ends. Germline V CDR1 and CDR2: SGHAT, FQNNGV. The CDR3 contains 15 residues. The CDR3 spells CASSFRRAMNTEAFF. The CDR3 nucleotides are TGTGCCAGCAGCTTTCGCCGGGCTATGAACACTGAAGCTTTCTTT.

The chain links TRBV30 to TRBJ1-4, with 10 bases fitting TRBD1. The CDR3 covers 14 residues. Germline trimming cut 0 bases from V and 7 bases from J; bases unmatched to any gene: 2. In germline, CDR1 is GTSNPN, CDR2 SVGIG (reference sequence). The CDR3 protein is CAWSVGTGAEKLFF. The DNA of the CDR3 is TGTGCCTGGAGTGTTGGGACAGGGGCTGAAAAACTGTTTTTT.

The V and J genes are TRBV5-1 and TRBJ1-3, with D perhaps matching TRBD1 (6 bases). There are 15 residues in the CDR3. V was cut by 0 bases and J by 0 bases, with 7 bases left in between. The germline V gene has CDR1 SGHRS and CDR2 YFSETQ. The CDR3 loop reads CASSLDRDSGNTIYF. The CDR3 DNA sequence: TGCGCCAGCAGCTTGGACAGGGACTCTGGAAACACCATATATTTT.

This clone was found once. The chain combines TRBV7-9 with TRBJ2-1, with 16 bases that match TRBD2. J lost 14 bases, V lost 5 bases, and 12 bases had no gene match. The CDR3 sequence is 16 residues long. Per germline, CDR1 SEHNR and CDR2 FQNEAQ (reference sequence). CDR3 bases: TGTGCCAGCAGCCCCCGGGGACTAGCGGGGGGGCCGTTAAAGTTCTTC. This encodes CASSPRGLAGGPLKFF.

The CDR3 loop is CASSEGPSVTPYEQYF. In DNA form, the CDR3 reads TGCGCCAGCAGTGAAGGGCCTAGCGTAACTCCCTACGAGCAGTACTTC. This sequence joins TRBV4-1 and TRBJ2-7; D possibly corresponds to TRBD2 (6 bases). V dropped 6 bases and J dropped 2 bases, with 20 bases sitting between them. The germline V gene encodes CDR1 MGHRA and CDR2 YSYEKL. There are 16 residues in the CDR3.

In this sample, this clone turned up a few times. The V and J genes are TRBV7-9 and TRBJ1-6; no reliable D call. Germline V gene data show CDR1 as SEHNR and CDR2 as FQNEAQ (reference sequence). Trimming took 6 bases from V and 0 from J, leaving 9 bases between them. CDR3 length equals 15 residues. CDR3 residues: CASSGQSSYNSPLHF. The CDR3 nucleotides are TGTGCCAGCAGTGGGCAGAGCTCCTATAATTCACCCCTCCACTTT.

The V call is TRBV6-5, the J call TRBJ2-7; D is possibly TRBD1 (6 bases). The germline V and J ends were trimmed by 10 bases and 4 bases, with 17 bases remaining between them. The germline gives CDR1 MNHEY, CDR2 SVGAGI. CDR3 size: 13 residues. The CDR3 region is CATQGQTLYEQYF. As DNA, the CDR3 is TGTGCCACCCAAGGACAGACATTATACGAGCAGTACTTC.